This TCR beta chain was found in a study of PD-L1 blockade in urothelial cancer. For the study at large: Patients previously received 0 to 3 chemotherapy regimens. Blood samples contained a median 141,255 T cells.

A spike-in of synthetic TCR analog templates was added to each PCR. Profiling relied on immunoSEQ multiplex PCR, and the TCRdb table lists in-frame clones only, not all of them. The sample records about 87,000 clones, around 84% being singletons. This CDR3 is 16 amino acids long. Germline V CDR1 and CDR2: ENHRY, SYGVKD. Trimming stripped 1 base from V and 0 bases from J, with 12 bases between. Indicated time point: pretreatment peripheral blood. The sequence came from a man in his sixties with urothelial cancer. The sequences come from PBMCs, collected around atezolizumab (anti-PD-L1) treatment. This chain connects TRBV10-3 to TRBJ1-2; no firm D call. The CDR3 reads CAISELSGLSNYGYTF. The CDR3 DNA reads TGTGCCATCAGTGAGTTAAGCGGACTTTCTAACTATGGCTACACCTTC.